This section outlines one TCR beta chain sequence together with its context. Its antigen is not known. The sample is drawn from a study of blood T cells in healthy people across ages. Overall study findings and caveats: Estimated diversity that came from one million T cells was considered an underestimate.

A second PCR, run for about 7 to 11 cycles, used a sample-barcoded 5' primer plus a J-beta primer mix. MiXCR, applied by TCRdb to the 5' RACE reads, yields one record per CDR3 protein. The sample contains 1.5 million to 2 million distinct CDR3 sequences, around half of which appear only once. V gave up 6 bases and J gave up 4 bases, with 17 bases separating them. CDR1 is KGHDR and CDR2 is SFDVKD in the germline V gene. CDR3 length equals 15 residues. This clonotype originated in a woman aged 40 to 50 in good health. This sequence joins TRBV24-1 and TRBJ2-5, with D possibly being TRBD2 (6 bases). The sample taken for sequencing was blood. This chain's CDR3 is CATSNGGKPAETQYF. Written as DNA, the CDR3 is TGTGCCACCAGTAATGGGGGGAAACCAGCAGAGACCCAGTACTTC.